This T cell receptor beta chain was sequenced during a study of cytomegalovirus exposure and HLA in healthy donors. Study in general: The use of the same platform for the 130 or so validation repertoires and the roughly 680 first-cohort repertoires was reported by a later analysis.

The study's findings and limits: Investigators reported around 150 TCR beta chains as tied to cytomegalovirus. Among the CMV-associated chains, a few were confirmed in vitro as specific for CMV antigens.

Germline V gene data show CDR1 as SGHVS and CDR2 as FQNEAQ. The CDR3 consists of 16 residues. V dropped 4 bases and J dropped 8; count of bases not matched to a gene: 16. The data were produced by immunoSEQ multiplex PCR, yet TCRdb's version contains in-frame clones alone and is incomplete. Of about 220,000 clones in the sample, around 88% are singletons; the top ten hold roughly 2.8%. As for this clone: The target antigen is unknown.

The chain recombines TRBV7-8 with TRBJ1-2; TRBD1 matches 7 bases. The sample taken for sequencing was PBMCs. The receptor was derived from a woman in her late teens or twenties in good health and CMV-seronegative. The chain's CDR3 is CASSSSRLGGKGGYTF. In DNA, the CDR3 is TGTGCCAGCAGCTCATCCCGATTAGGGGGCAAGGGGGGCTACACCTTC. Drawing the rest from reference TRBV7-8 and TRBJ1-2, the complete variable domain is GAGVSQSPRYKVAKRGQDVALRCDPISGHVSLFWYQQALGQGPEFLTYFQNEAQLDKSGLPSDRFFAERPEGSVSTLKIQRTQQEDSAVYLCASSSSRLGGKGGYTFGSGTRLTVV.